The 6 T cell receptor beta chains in this list originate from one sample, sequenced in a study of CD8 T cells in ankylosing spondylitis. Study conclusions and caveats: Made up of several highly homologous variants, a TCR beta motif appeared characteristic of ankylosing spondylitis blood.

For these TCRs, the target antigens are not known. TCRdb re-called the 5' RACE reads through MiXCR, storing one row per CDR3 protein. Of roughly 700,000 distinct CDR3 sequences in the sample, 19% were seen once. The specimen was blood, either unsorted or a sorted T cell fraction (not recorded which). Receptors originate from a male donor with ankylosing spondylitis.

This clonotype was counted a few times. This chain links TRBV27 with TRBJ2-4; D gene ambiguous. Trimming stripped 6 bases from V and 0 bases from J, with 9 bases between. Germline loops: CDR1 MNHEY, CDR2 SMNVEV (reference sequence). This CDR3 contains 14 residues. CDR3 loop: CASSTELAKNIQYF. For the CDR3, the DNA is TGTGCCAGCAGCACCGAACTAGCCAAAAACATTCAGTACTTC.

The chain employs TRBV18 and TRBJ2-7, with D possibly being TRBD2 (6 bases). This CDR3 is 15 amino acids long. CDR1 is KGHSH, CDR2 LQKENI, per germline. The germline V and J ends were trimmed by 2 bases and 1 base, with 12 bases remaining between them. CDR3 sequence: CASSPIGTSSYEQYF. The DNA for the CDR3 is TGTGCCAGCTCACCAATCGGGACTTCTTCCTACGAGCAGTACTTC.

This clonotype was seen many times. The chain couples TRBV7-8 to TRBJ2-3, with 7 nucleotides matching TRBD1. V lost 2 bases to trimming and J lost 4 bases; unmatched junction nucleotides: 6. Looked up from germline, CDR1 is SGHVS and CDR2 is FQNEAQ. The CDR3 spans 15 residues. This CDR3 reads CASSLNRGPSDTQYF. Written as DNA, the CDR3 is TGTGCCAGCAGCTTAAACAGGGGACCCTCAGATACGCAGTATTTT.

This clonotype was recorded at least ten times. This chain links TRBV4-1 with TRBJ1-5; D is possibly TRBD1 (6 bases). Germline values: CDR1 MGHRA, CDR2 YSYEKL. The CDR3 consists of 14 residues. Trimming took off 1 base at V and 2 bases at J, with 6 bases between the two ends. CDR3 DNA sequence: TGCGCCAGCAGCCAAGGACAGGGCAATCAGCCCCAGCATTTT. Protein product: CASSQGQGNQPQHF.

In its sample, this clonotype was seen many times. CDR3 residues: CATSKGGQGRETQYF. Here the CDR3 DNA reads TGTGCCACCAGCAAAGGCGGACAGGGACGAGAGACCCAGTACTTC. V and J are TRBV15 and TRBJ2-5, with 8 bases identical to TRBD1. Germline V gene data show CDR1 as LNHNV and CDR2 as YYDKDF (reference sequence). V lost 4 bases to trimming and J lost 4 bases; unmatched junction nucleotides: 8. The CDR3 consists of 15 residues. The whole variable domain, remainder taken from reference TRBV15 and TRBJ2-5, is DAMVIQNPRYQVTQFGKPVTLSCSQTLNHNVMYWYQQKSSQAPKLLFHYYDKDFNNEADTPDNFQSRRPNTSFCFLDIRSPGLGDTAMYLCATSKGGQGRETQYFGPGTRLLVL.

The chain uses TRBV6-2 or TRBV6-3 and TRBJ2-3, with D possibly TRBD2 on 6 matching bases. Germline V lookup: CDR1 MNHEY, CDR2 SVGEGT. With 2 bases removed from V and 1 base from J, the gap between germline ends came to 13 bases. The CDR3 length is 16 residues. For the CDR3, the DNA is TGTGCCAGCAGTTACCAGGGACTCCTTGGCACAGATACGCAGTATTTT. Protein sequence: CASSYQGLLGTDTQYF.